The 32 T cell receptor beta chains below come from one sample, sequenced in a study of regulatory T cells in long-lasting Graves disease. CDR3-region Arm-PCR and iRepertoire HTBI primers produced the TCR beta libraries. MiXCR, run by TCRdb on the multiplex PCR reads, gives a single entry per CDR3 protein. The sample carries approximately 460,000 distinct CDR3 sequences, about 15% recorded once. Described time point: newly diagnosed GD, antithyroid drugs for less than 3 months. Scientists built the TCR library using RNA that was extracted from PBMCs. The same sample was also used in a study of T cells in Graves' hyperthyroidism and ophthalmopathy.

Source: peripheral blood mononuclear cells (PBMCs), taken at new diagnosis, from a patient treated with antithyroid drugs. Source of these receptors: a woman between 25 and 40 years old with Graves disease.

This clonotype has ten or more counts. The genes are TRBV2 and TRBJ1-2; D is ambiguous. The CDR3 extends over 16 amino acids. CDR1 and CDR2 (germline): SNHLY, FYNNEI. The V and J ends lost 2 bases and 7 bases respectively, with 20 bases between them. The chain's CDR3 is CASSERTAAHSLGYTF. CDR3 DNA: TGTGCCAGCAGTGAACGGACTGCGGCCCATAGTCTTGGCTACACCTTC.

This clonotype has only a few counts. The CDR3 DNA is TGTGCCAGTAGTAACCAGGGAGTCACAGATACGCAGTATTTT. This gives the protein CASSNQGVTDTQYF. The J gene is TRBJ2-3, the V gene TRBV19; D tentatively reads TRBD1 or TRBD2 (5 bases each). Germline values: CDR1 LNHDA, CDR2 SQIVND (reference sequence). The CDR3 consists of 14 residues. With 4 bases removed from V and 2 bases from J, the gap between germline ends came to 10 bases.

This chain links TRBV13 with TRBJ1-4; no definite D call. Germline CDR1 reads PRHDT; CDR2 reads FYEKMQ (reference sequence). The CDR3 has 15 amino acids. V was cut by 3 bases and J by 6 bases, with 14 bases left in between. CDR3 in DNA: TGTGCCAGCAGCTTCCGCAGTGATGGAGATGAAAAACTGTTTTTT. This codes for CASSFRSDGDEKLFF.

This clonotype was observed many times. This chain connects TRBV12-3 or TRBV12-4 to TRBJ2-7; possibly TRBD2 for D (6 bases). Trimming shortened V by 5 bases and J by 6 bases, and 11 bases separated the two germline ends. This CDR3 has 12 amino acids. The CDR3 sequence is CASSGSSGEQYF. The CDR3 DNA reads as TGTGCCAGCAGTGGGAGTAGCGGCGAGCAGTACTTC.

This clonotype was seen at least ten times. The chain joins TRBV6-2 or TRBV6-3 to TRBJ2-1; the D gene is possibly TRBD1 (6 bases). In germline, CDR1 is MNHEY, CDR2 SVGEGT. CDR3 length equals 15 residues. Trimming stripped 6 bases from V and 4 bases from J, with 16 bases between. The CDR3 DNA reads TGTGCCAGCAGACCAGGGGTAAAGGCTTACAATGAGCAGTTCTTC. It encodes CASRPGVKAYNEQFF.

This clonotype has ten or more counts. This chain connects TRBV6-1 to TRBJ2-5, with 10 bases matching TRBD2. Losses at the gene ends were 2 bases for V and 7 bases for J; bases not matched to a gene: 13. The CDR3 is 17 amino acids. Germline loops: CDR1 MNHNS, CDR2 SASEGT. The CDR3 spells CASSELQLAGVLGTQYF. The DNA for the CDR3 is TGTGCCAGCAGTGAACTCCAGCTAGCGGGAGTGTTGGGGACCCAGTACTTC.

This clonotype was picked up a small number of times. V and J are TRBV19 and TRBJ2-1; 9 nucleotides match TRBD2. The CDR3 covers 14 residues. V lost 7 bases to trimming and J lost 3 bases; unmatched junction nucleotides: 4. Germline CDR1 LNHDA, CDR2 SQIVND (reference sequence). CDR3 residues: CASKRTSVYNEQFF. Written as DNA, the CDR3 is TGTGCCAGTAAGAGGACTAGCGTCTACAATGAGCAGTTCTTC.

This clonotype occurred many times. V is TRBV7-2 and J is TRBJ2-3; D unclear. Germline CDR1 reads SGHTA; CDR2 reads FQGNSA. The CDR3 is made up of 12 amino acids. V lost 5 bases and J lost 7, with 10 bases in between. CDR3 protein: CASSMPRNTQYF. CDR3 bases: TGTGCCAGCAGCATGCCGAGAAATACGCAGTATTTT.

This clonotype was seen more than once but under ten times. The V gene is TRBV7-2, the J gene TRBJ2-1; TRBD2 matches at 10 bases. V lost 3 bases and J lost 2; bases outside the gene matches: 10. The V gene's germline CDR1 is SGHTA and CDR2 FQGNSA. This CDR3 contains 18 residues. The CDR3 nucleotides are TGTGCCAGCAGCTTGAGCGGGAGGGCCTATCTGACCTACAATGAGCAGTTCTTC. It codes for CASSLSGRAYLTYNEQFF.

This clonotype has ten or more counts. The chain links TRBV28 to TRBJ2-1; TRBD2 agrees at 11 bases. V shed 5 bases and J 5 bases; nucleotides not matched to a gene: 5. This CDR3 is built from 15 residues. Germline CDR1 and CDR2: MDHEN and SYDVKM. The CDR3 DNA is TGTGCCAGCAGTCCCGGGACTAGCGGAAACAATGAGCAGTTCTTC. It specifies CASSPGTSGNNEQFF.

This clonotype was counted at least ten times. The genes are TRBV2 and TRBJ2-4; 11 bases match TRBD1. This CDR3 has 12 amino acids. The germline CDR1 and CDR2 sequences are SNHLY and FYNNEI. The ends lost 4 bases at V and 13 bases at J; junction bases unmatched: 3. CDR3 nucleotide sequence: TGTGCCAGCAGTGGGGACAGGGGGAGCCAGTACTTC. Its translation is CASSGDRGSQYF. Combining the CDR3 with reference TRBV2 and TRBJ2-4 gives the whole variable domain EPEVTQTPSHQVTQMGQEVILRCVPISNHLYFYWYRQILGQKVEFLVSFYNNEISEKSEIFDDQFSVERPDGSNFTLKIRSTKLEDSAMYFCASSGDRGSQYFGAGTRLSVL.

This clonotype occurred many times. The rearrangement links TRBV3-1 to TRBJ2-5; 7 positions match TRBD2. CDR3 length equals 15 residues. The germline V gene has CDR1 LGHDT and CDR2 YNNKEL (reference sequence). The ends lost 5 bases at V and 10 bases at J; junction bases unmatched: 16. DNA for the CDR3: TGTGCCAGCAGCACCCGGGACTACATATTGGGGGGCCAGTACTTC. Protein sequence: CASSTRDYILGGQYF.

This clonotype was found many times. V and J are TRBV2 and TRBJ2-3, with D unresolved. Germline V lookup: CDR1 SNHLY, CDR2 FYNNEI. The CDR3 spans 15 residues. The V gene lost 4 bases and the J gene lost 0 bases, with 11 bases spanning the gap. For the CDR3, the DNA is TGTGCCAGCAGTGTGTCAGCCCCTAGCACAGATACGCAGTATTTT. Protein: CASSVSAPSTDTQYF.

This clonotype showed up many times. The chain is built from TRBV12-3 or TRBV12-4 and TRBJ2-2; D uncertain. Trimming took off 6 bases at V and 3 bases at J, with 5 bases between the two ends. The CDR3 is made up of 12 amino acids. The CDR3 nucleotides read TGTGCCAGCAGCGCGGACACCGGGGAGCTGTTTTTT. Protein: CASSADTGELFF.

This clonotype was recorded at least ten times. V usage is TRBV10-3 and J usage is TRBJ2-5; no clear D gene. V was cut by 8 bases and J by 0 bases, with 4 bases left in between. CDR1 is ENHRY, CDR2 SYGVKD, per germline. The length of the CDR3 is 11 residues. CDR3 amino acids: CAIANQETQYF. The CDR3 DNA follows: TGTGCCATCGCAAACCAAGAGACCCAGTACTTC.

V is TRBV6-5 and J is TRBJ1-1; D remains unclear. The germline V gene has CDR1 MNHEY and CDR2 SVGAGI. The CDR3 sequence is 15 residues long. Trimming shortened V by 2 bases and J by 2 bases, and 12 bases separated the two germline ends. In DNA form, the CDR3 reads TGTGCCAGCAGTTACGGAGTGATAAGTAACACTGAAGCTTTCTTT. Its protein is CASSYGVISNTEAFF.

In this sample, this clonotype turned up once. V and J are TRBV19 and TRBJ2-3, with 9 bases aligning to TRBD1. This CDR3 is 14 amino acids long. CDR1 is LNHDA, CDR2 SQIVND, per germline (reference sequence). V lost 6 bases to trimming and J lost 4 bases; unmatched junction nucleotides: 5. CDR3: CASRRTGEADTQYF. In DNA, the CDR3 is TGTGCCAGTAGACGGACAGGGGAAGCAGATACGCAGTATTTT.

This chain connects TRBV19 to TRBJ1-3; D is ambiguous. The CDR3 covers 12 residues. The ends were cut back, 6 bases at V and 8 bases at J, with 11 bases in the middle. Looked up from germline, CDR1 is LNHDA and CDR2 is SQIVND (reference sequence). This CDR3 is CASSPDGDTIYF. CDR3 bases: TGTGCCAGTAGCCCGGACGGGGACACCATATATTTT.

This clonotype showed up just a few times. V is TRBV29-1 and J is TRBJ1-4; TRBD1 is a possible D gene (6 bases). This CDR3 has 14 amino acids. With 7 bases removed from V and 0 bases from J, the gap between germline ends came to 12 bases. Germline CDR1 SQVTM, CDR2 ANQGSEA. CDR3 nucleotide sequence: TGCAGCGCCAGGGGAAGCGCAACTAATGAAAAACTGTTTTTT. This codes for CSARGSATNEKLFF.

There are many counts of this clonotype. The chain carries TRBV18 and TRBJ2-1, with TRBD2 matching over 7 bases. With 3 bases clipped from V and 6 bases from J, the junction kept 11 bases outside the gene matches. CDR1 and CDR2 from the germline V gene are KGHSH and LQKENI. This CDR3 is built from 16 residues. CDR3: CASSPDAGDRFNEQFF. CDR3 nucleotides: TGTGCCAGCTCACCCGACGCGGGAGACAGATTCAATGAGCAGTTCTTC. The full variable domain, rest sourced from reference TRBV18 and TRBJ2-1, is NAGVMQNPRHLVRRRGQEARLRCSPMKGHSHVYWYRQLPEEGLKFMVYLQKENIIDESGMPKERFSAEFPKEGPSILRIQQVVRGDSAAYFCASSPDAGDRFNEQFFGPGTRLTVL.

This clonotype came up many times. V is TRBV20-1 and J is TRBJ2-5; TRBD2 aligns across 12 bases. This CDR3 comprises 16 residues. The J segment lost 5 bases and the V segment lost 8 bases, leaving 15 bases of the junction unmatched. Per germline, CDR1 DFQATT and CDR2 SNEGSKA (reference sequence). DNA for the CDR3: TGCAGTACCCGGGACAGAGGACTAGCGGGGCGGGAGACCCAGTACTTC. Protein product: CSTRDRGLAGRETQYF.

About this clonotype: This could be a read error, since a much larger clone is one nucleotide away. The chain is built from TRBV6-9 and TRBJ2-1; perhaps TRBD1 as D (5 bases). Germline V lookup: CDR1 MNHGY, CDR2 SVAAGI. V was cut by 3 bases and J by 10 bases, with 25 bases left in between. This CDR3 spans 17 amino acids. This CDR3 reads CASSYLYTGFQSYEQFF. In DNA, the CDR3 is TGTGCCAGCAGTTACTTATATACAGGTTTTCAGTCCTACGAGCAGTTCTTC.

This clonotype was counted many times. The chain employs TRBV27 and TRBJ2-1, with TRBD1 matching over 10 bases. V was pared by 2 bases and J by 6 bases, with 4 bases of the junction left unmatched. The CDR3 runs 15 residues. Per the germline V gene, CDR1 is MNHEY and CDR2 is SMNVEV (reference sequence). The CDR3, as DNA: TGTGCCAGCAGTTTAGGGACAGGGGCCCCCAATGAGCAGTTCTTC. Residues: CASSLGTGAPNEQFF.

V usage is TRBV9 and J usage is TRBJ1-2, with 12 nucleotides matching TRBD1. Germline V lookup: CDR1 SGDLS, CDR2 YYNGEE. Trimming removed 4 bases from V and 8 bases from J; junction bases left unmatched: 3. The CDR3 consists of 13 residues. Here the CDR3 reads CASSRDRGHGYTF. The CDR3, as DNA: TGTGCCAGCAGCCGGGACAGGGGGCACGGCTACACCTTC.

This chain uses TRBV7-3 with TRBJ2-6; 12 positions match TRBD2. The CDR3 consists of 18 residues. Per germline, CDR1 SGHTA and CDR2 FQGTGA. V was clipped by 5 bases and J by 0 bases; unmatched bases: 5. As DNA, the CDR3 is TGTGCCAGCAGCCGAGGACTAGCGGGACTCTCTGGGGCCAACGTCCTGACTTTC. This encodes CASSRGLAGLSGANVLTF.

This clonotype was found many times. This chain uses TRBV6-1 with TRBJ1-2; 11 bases are a match to TRBD1. Germline trimming cut 5 bases from V and 4 bases from J; bases unmatched to any gene: 6. Germline assignment: CDR1 MNHNS and CDR2 SASEGT. The CDR3 has 15 amino acids. CDR3 in DNA: TGTGCCAGCAGTCAGGGACAGGGGGGGAGCTATGGCTACACCTTC. Amino acid sequence: CASSQGQGGSYGYTF.

The chain carries TRBV29-1 and TRBJ2-7; 7 nucleotides agree with TRBD2. The CDR3 is 18 residues long. Losses at the gene ends were 0 bases for V and 4 bases for J; bases not matched to a gene: 18. Germline V gene lookup returns CDR1 SQVTM and CDR2 ANQGSEA. CDR3: CSVEEGGRGKVWGYEQYF. The CDR3 DNA sequence: TGCAGCGTTGAAGAAGGAGGGAGGGGCAAAGTTTGGGGATACGAGCAGTACTTC.

In this sample, this clonotype turned up many times. The chain uses TRBV11-2 and TRBJ2-2; D unresolved. CDR3 length: 15 residues. The ends were cut back, 1 base at V and 4 bases at J, with 10 bases in the middle. Germline V gene sequence: CDR1 SGHAT, CDR2 FQNNGV. The CDR3 nucleotides read TGTGCCAGCAGCTTAGTCCCCACATCCACCGGGGAGCTGTTTTTT. Amino acid sequence: CASSLVPTSTGELFF. The full variable domain, its missing parts supplied by reference TRBV11-2 and TRBJ2-2, is EAGVAQSPRYKIIEKRQSVAFWCNPISGHATLYWYQQILGQGPKLLIQFQNNGVVDDSQLPKDRFSAERLKGVDSTLKIQPAKLEDSAVYLCASSLVPTSTGELFFGEGSRLTVL.

To note about this clonotype: This may be a read error, as it is one base from a much larger clone. The gene calls are TRBV3-1 and TRBJ2-1; D possibly uses TRBD1 or TRBD2 (6 bases each). V lost 4 bases and J 6 bases, leaving 22 bases between the germline ends. The CDR3 is made up of 17 amino acids. The germline gives CDR1 LGHDT, CDR2 YNNKEL (reference sequence). The CDR3 spells CASSPHLGGRPSNEQFF. CDR3 coding DNA: TGTGCCAGCAGCCCCCACCTAGGGGGGAGGCCCTCCAATGAGCAGTTCTTC.

This clonotype was seen repeatedly, ten times or more. The chain is built from TRBV20-1 and TRBJ1-5; D unresolved. The V gene lost 6 bases and the J gene lost 6 bases, with 24 bases spanning the gap. There are 16 residues in the CDR3. Germline loops: CDR1 DFQATT, CDR2 SNEGSKA (reference sequence). Here the CDR3 reads CSASPLTGSSVQPQHF. The DNA of the CDR3 is TGCAGTGCCTCCCCTCTTACCGGGTCATCGGTTCAGCCCCAGCATTTT.

This clonotype was found many times. The chain joins TRBV28 to TRBJ1-4; D gene uncertain. The germline V and J ends were trimmed by 5 bases and 0 bases, with 13 bases remaining between them. Germline CDR1 reads MDHEN; CDR2 reads SYDVKM. The CDR3 contains 16 residues. DNA for the CDR3: TGTGCCAGCAGTGGGTATTACAGCGCAACTAATGAAAAACTGTTTTTT. Translation gives CASSGYYSATNEKLFF.

The table lists this clonotype with many counts. The chain combines TRBV28 with TRBJ1-1; 7 bases are shared with TRBD1. This CDR3 comprises 15 residues. Looked up from germline, CDR1 is MDHEN and CDR2 is SYDVKM. The trim removed 7 bases at V and 5 bases at J, leaving 13 bases unmatched. CDR3 amino acids: CASILGAGGKTEAFF. The DNA for the CDR3 is TGTGCCAGCATCTTAGGGGCAGGGGGGAAAACTGAAGCTTTCTTT.